A single sample gave rise to the 8 T cell receptor beta chains below, sequenced in a study of Tregs in tolerant kidney transplant recipients. The repertoire was sequenced with immunoSEQ multiplex PCR; TCRdb's copy has only in-frame clones and lacks some. This sample carries about 240,000 clones, around 82% of them seen once, and the ten largest clones take 0.5% to 0.65%. The specimen sequenced was CD4+ T cells from blood. Receptors were obtained from a human donor in good health.

V usage is TRBV4-2 and J usage is TRBJ1-3; weak D call: TRBD1 (6 bases). Germline loops: CDR1 LGHNA, CDR2 YNFKEQ. Trimming cost V 0 bases and J 0 bases, with 12 bases left between them. The CDR3 totals 17 residues. DNA for the CDR3: TGTGCCAGCAGCCAAGATAGAGGGACACTCTCTGGAAACACCATATATTTT. Translation gives CASSQDRGTLSGNTIYF.

The V call is TRBV2, the J call TRBJ1-3; D remains ambiguous. The V and J ends lost 6 bases and 1 base respectively, with 4 bases between them. There are 12 residues in the CDR3. The germline V gene has CDR1 SNHLY and CDR2 FYNNEI. CDR3 in amino acids: CASRVSGNTIYF. The CDR3 bases are TGTGCCAGCAGGGTTTCTGGAAACACCATATATTTT.

J is TRBJ1-6 and V is TRBV7-3; D is unresolved. The V end lost 2 bases, the J end lost 7 bases, and 9 bases lay between the germline ends. CDR1 and CDR2 from the germline V gene are SGHTA and FQGTGA. The CDR3 has 14 amino acids. CDR3 amino acids: CASSLDPHNSPLHF. The CDR3 nucleotides read TGTGCCAGCAGCTTAGACCCCCACAATTCACCCCTCCACTTT.

This clone has a handful of counts. This chain connects TRBV5-8 to TRBJ2-4; D call uncertain. The ends were cut back, 4 bases at V and 0 bases at J, with 8 bases in the middle. Looked up from germline, CDR1 is SGHTS and CDR2 is YDEGEE. The CDR3 has 14 amino acids. CDR3 nucleotide sequence: TGTGCCAGCAGCCCGACGGTAGCCAAAAACATTCAGTACTTC. Protein product: CASSPTVAKNIQYF.

The chain combines TRBV6-6 with TRBJ2-5, with 7 bases identical to TRBD1. The J call is uncertain, as TRBJ2-7 better fits the DNA end. The CDR3 has 11 residues. Looked up from germline, CDR1 is MNHNY and CDR2 is SVGAGI (reference sequence). CDR3 loop: CASGTAYEQYF. For the CDR3, the DNA is TGTGCCTCCGGGACAGCCTACGAGCAGTACTTC.

The chain joins TRBV6-5 to TRBJ1-1; D is uncertain. The CDR3 covers 14 residues. The germline CDR1 and CDR2 sequences are MNHEY and SVGAGI. Trimming left V 5 bases short and J 2 bases short, with 12 bases between. The CDR3 sequence is CASSERWVNTEAFF. For the CDR3, the DNA is TGTGCCAGCAGTGAAAGGTGGGTTAACACTGAAGCTTTCTTT.

The chain employs TRBV5-1 and TRBJ2-2; 9 bases are shared with TRBD1. V gave up 5 bases and J gave up 3 bases; unmatched junction bases: 5. The CDR3 spans 15 residues. Germline loops: CDR1 SGHRS, CDR2 YFSETQ. The CDR3 coding sequence is TGCGCCAGCAGAACCGGGACAGGGCACACCGGGGAGCTGTTTTTT. It encodes CASRTGTGHTGELFF.

CDR3 amino acids: CATSRERAGFEQFF. The CDR3 DNA sequence: TGTGCCACCAGCAGAGAAAGGGCGGGTTTTGAGCAGTTCTTC. The genes are TRBV15 and TRBJ2-1, with D possibly TRBD2 on 5 matching bases. The V gene lost 0 bases and the J gene lost 9 bases, with 12 bases spanning the gap. This CDR3 contains 14 residues. CDR1 and CDR2 (germline): LNHNV, YYDKDF (reference sequence).